This T cell receptor beta chain was documented in a study of blood T cells in healthy people across ages. A J-beta primer mix and a sample-barcoded 5' primer were used in a second PCR of roughly 6 to 11 cycles. A minimum of 2.5 million CDR3-containing paired-end reads was obtained for each sample. TCRdb re-analysed the 5' RACE reads in MiXCR, keeping a single row per CDR3 protein. The repertoire includes around 870,000 distinct CDR3 sequences, under 30% of them detected once, and about 18% sits in the top ten. This CDR3 spans 13 amino acids. Trimming left V 7 bases short and J 4 bases short, with 11 bases between. Looked up from germline, CDR1 is MNHEY and CDR2 is SVGEGT.

This chain uses TRBV6-2 or TRBV6-3 with TRBJ1-5, with D uncertain. The source of this sequence is a woman older than 75 in good health. Sequencing was done on a sample of blood. The CDR3 loop is CASTYDGNQPQHF. The CDR3 DNA is TGTGCCAGCACCTACGATGGAAATCAGCCCCAGCATTTT.